This T cell receptor (beta chain) was recorded in a study of CD8+CD57+ T cells in acquired aplastic anemia. CDR3 and TCR beta VDJ profiling relied on genomic DNA as the template. TCRdb itself ran the reads through MiXCR, one entry per CDR3 protein. The data hold 450,000 to 600,000 distinct CDR3 sequences, with less than 35% observed a single time. This clonotype was recorded only once. Patients included in sequencing had previously demonstrated CD8+CD57+ cell expansion by flow cytometry. Sequencing was done on a sample of sorted CD4+, CD8+, or CD8+CD57+ T cells (not recorded which) from PBMCs. The clonotype comes from a human donor with aplastic anemia.

DNA of the CDR3: TGTGCCACCAGCAGAGTCGGCTACAATGAGCAGTTCTTC. Translating gives CATSRVGYNEQFF. This sequence joins TRBV15 and TRBJ2-1, with no clear D. The germline CDR1 and CDR2 sequences are LNHNV and YYDKDF (reference sequence). The V gene lost 1 base and the J gene lost 3 bases, with 4 bases spanning the gap. The CDR3 covers 13 residues.